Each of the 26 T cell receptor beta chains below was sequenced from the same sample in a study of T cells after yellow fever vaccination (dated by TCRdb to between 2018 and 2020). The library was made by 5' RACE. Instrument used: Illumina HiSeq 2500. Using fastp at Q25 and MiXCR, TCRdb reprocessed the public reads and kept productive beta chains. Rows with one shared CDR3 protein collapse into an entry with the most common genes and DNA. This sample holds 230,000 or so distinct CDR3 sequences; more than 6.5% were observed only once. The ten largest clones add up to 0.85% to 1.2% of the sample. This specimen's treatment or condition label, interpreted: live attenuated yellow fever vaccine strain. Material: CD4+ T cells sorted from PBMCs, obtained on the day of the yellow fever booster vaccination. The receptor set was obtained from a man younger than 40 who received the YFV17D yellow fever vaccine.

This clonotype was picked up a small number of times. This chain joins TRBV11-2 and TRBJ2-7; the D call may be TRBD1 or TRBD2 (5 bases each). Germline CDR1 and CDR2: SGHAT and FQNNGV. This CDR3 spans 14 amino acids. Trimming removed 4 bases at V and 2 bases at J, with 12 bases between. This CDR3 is CASSSRDQTYEQYF. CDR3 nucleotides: TGTGCCAGCAGCTCCCGGGACCAAACCTACGAGCAGTACTTC.

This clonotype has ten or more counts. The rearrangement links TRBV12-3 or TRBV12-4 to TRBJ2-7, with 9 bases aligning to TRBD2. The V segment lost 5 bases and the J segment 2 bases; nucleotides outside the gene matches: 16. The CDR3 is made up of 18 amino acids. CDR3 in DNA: TGTGCCAGCAGTAATATTCGGGGGGTAGCGGGAGCTGCCTACGAGCAGTACTTC. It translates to CASSNIRGVAGAAYEQYF.

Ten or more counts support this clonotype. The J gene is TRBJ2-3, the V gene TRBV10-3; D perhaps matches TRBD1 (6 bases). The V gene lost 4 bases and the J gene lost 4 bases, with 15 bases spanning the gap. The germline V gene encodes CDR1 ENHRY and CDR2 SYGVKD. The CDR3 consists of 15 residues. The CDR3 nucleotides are TGTGCCATCAGTGCAAGGGGGTCTAGTGCAGATACGCAGTATTTT. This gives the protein CAISARGSSADTQYF.

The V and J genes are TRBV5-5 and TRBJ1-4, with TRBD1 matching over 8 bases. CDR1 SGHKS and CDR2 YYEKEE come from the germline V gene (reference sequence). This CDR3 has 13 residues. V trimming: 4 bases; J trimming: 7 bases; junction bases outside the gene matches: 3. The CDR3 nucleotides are TGTGCCAGCAGCCCCACAGGGGGTGAAAAACTGTTTTTT. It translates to CASSPTGGEKLFF.

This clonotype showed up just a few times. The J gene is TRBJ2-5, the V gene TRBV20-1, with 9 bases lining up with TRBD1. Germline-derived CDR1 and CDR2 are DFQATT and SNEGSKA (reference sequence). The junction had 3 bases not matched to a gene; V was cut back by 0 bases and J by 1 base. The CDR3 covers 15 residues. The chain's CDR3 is CSARDGTGSQETQYF. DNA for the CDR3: TGCAGTGCTAGAGATGGGACAGGGTCCCAAGAGACCCAGTACTTC.

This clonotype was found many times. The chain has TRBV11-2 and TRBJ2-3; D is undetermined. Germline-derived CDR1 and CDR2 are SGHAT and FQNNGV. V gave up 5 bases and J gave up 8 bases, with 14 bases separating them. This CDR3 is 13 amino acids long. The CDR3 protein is CASSTLPDSTQYF. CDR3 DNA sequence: TGTGCCAGCAGCACCCTACCAGACTCTACGCAGTATTTT.

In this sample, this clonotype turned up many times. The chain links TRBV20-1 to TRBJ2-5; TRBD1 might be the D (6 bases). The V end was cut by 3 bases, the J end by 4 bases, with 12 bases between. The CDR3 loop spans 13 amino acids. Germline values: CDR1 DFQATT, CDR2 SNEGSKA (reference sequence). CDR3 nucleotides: TGCAGTGCTAGGGGGGCCAGGTCAGAGACCCAGTACTTC. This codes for CSARGARSETQYF.

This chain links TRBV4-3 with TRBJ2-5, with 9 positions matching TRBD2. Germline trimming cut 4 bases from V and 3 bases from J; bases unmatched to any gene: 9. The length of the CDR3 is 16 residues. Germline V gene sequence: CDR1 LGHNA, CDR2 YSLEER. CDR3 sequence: CASSRTLGLAEETQYF. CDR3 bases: TGCGCCAGCAGCCGCACTCTGGGACTAGCAGAAGAGACCCAGTACTTC.

DNA of the CDR3: TGTGCCAGCAGCTCCGGGCCCCAGAGCTCTGGAAACACCATATATTTT. Translated, it gives CASSSGPQSSGNTIYF. The chain is built from TRBV7-7 and TRBJ1-3, with no clear D. Per the germline V gene, CDR1 is SSHAT and CDR2 is FNYEAQ (reference sequence). The CDR3 consists of 16 residues. V dropped 4 bases and J dropped 0 bases, with 13 bases sitting between them.

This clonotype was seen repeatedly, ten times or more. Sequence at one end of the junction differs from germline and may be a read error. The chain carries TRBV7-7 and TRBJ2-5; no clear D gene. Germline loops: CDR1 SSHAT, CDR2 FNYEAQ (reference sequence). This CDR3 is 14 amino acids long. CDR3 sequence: CASSPTGVGETQYF. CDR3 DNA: TGTGCTAGCAGTCCTACTGGGGTGGGGGAGACCCAGTACTTC.

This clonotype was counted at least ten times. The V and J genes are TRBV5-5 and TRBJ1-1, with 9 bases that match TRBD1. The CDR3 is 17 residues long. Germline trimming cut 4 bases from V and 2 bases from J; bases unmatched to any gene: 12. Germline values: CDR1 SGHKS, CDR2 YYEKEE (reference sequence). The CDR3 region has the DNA TGTGCCAGCAGCAGAACTCTACCGGACAGGGGTAACACTGAAGCTTTCTTT. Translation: CASSRTLPDRGNTEAFF.

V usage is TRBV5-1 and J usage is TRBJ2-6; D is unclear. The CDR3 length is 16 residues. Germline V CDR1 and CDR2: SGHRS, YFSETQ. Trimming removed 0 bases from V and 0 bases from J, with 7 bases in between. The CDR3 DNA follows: TGCGCCAGCAGCTTGGGACATCTCTCTGGGGCCAACGTCCTGACTTTC. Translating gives CASSLGHLSGANVLTF. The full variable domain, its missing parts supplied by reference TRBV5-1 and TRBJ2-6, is KAGVTQTPRYLIKTRGQQVTLSCSPISGHRSVSWYQQTPGQGLQFLFEYFSETQRNKGNFPGRFSGRQFSNSRSEMNVSTLELGDSALYLCASSLGHLSGANVLTFGAGSRLTVL.

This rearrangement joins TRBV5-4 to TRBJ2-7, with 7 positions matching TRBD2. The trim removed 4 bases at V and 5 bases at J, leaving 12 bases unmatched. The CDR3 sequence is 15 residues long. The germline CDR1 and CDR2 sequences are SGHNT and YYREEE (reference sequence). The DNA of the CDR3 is TGTGCCAGCAGCAACGGGACTACCCCCCGCCACGAGCAGTACTTC. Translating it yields CASSNGTTPRHEQYF.

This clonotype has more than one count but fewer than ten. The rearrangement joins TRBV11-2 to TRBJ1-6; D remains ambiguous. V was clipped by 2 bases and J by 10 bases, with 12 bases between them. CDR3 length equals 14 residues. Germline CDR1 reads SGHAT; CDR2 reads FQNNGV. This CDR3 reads CASSLSPFRSPLHF. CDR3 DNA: TGTGCCAGCAGCTTAAGCCCGTTTCGATCACCCCTCCACTTT.

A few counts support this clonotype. CDR3 coding DNA: TGCAGTGCCCGACCCCCAGGGGGTATCACAGATACGCAGTATTTT. This gives the protein CSARPPGGITDTQYF. The chain uses TRBV20-1 and TRBJ2-3; TRBD1 matches at 7 bases. After removal of 6 bases from V and 2 bases from J, the junction contained 11 bases not matched to a gene. This CDR3 comprises 15 residues. CDR1 and CDR2 (germline): DFQATT, SNEGSKA (reference sequence).

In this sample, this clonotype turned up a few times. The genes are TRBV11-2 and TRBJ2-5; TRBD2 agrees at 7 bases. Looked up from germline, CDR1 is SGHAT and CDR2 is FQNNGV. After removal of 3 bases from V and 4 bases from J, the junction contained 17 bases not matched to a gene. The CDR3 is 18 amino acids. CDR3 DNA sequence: TGTGCCAGCAGCTTGGGTCTGGCTAGCGGAGGTGTGGGAGAGACCCAGTACTTC. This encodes CASSLGLASGGVGETQYF.

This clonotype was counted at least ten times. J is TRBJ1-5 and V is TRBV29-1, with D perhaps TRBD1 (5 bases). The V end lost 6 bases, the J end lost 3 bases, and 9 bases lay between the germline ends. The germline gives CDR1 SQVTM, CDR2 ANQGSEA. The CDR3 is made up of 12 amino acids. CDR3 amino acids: CSVGDFNQPQHF. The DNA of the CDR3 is TGCAGCGTCGGGGACTTCAATCAGCCCCAGCATTTT.

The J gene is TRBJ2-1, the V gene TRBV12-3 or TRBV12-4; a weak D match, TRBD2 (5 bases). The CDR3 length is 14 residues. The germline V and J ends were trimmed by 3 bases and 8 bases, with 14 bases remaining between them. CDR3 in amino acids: CASSFARTRDEQFF. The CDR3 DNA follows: TGTGCCAGCAGTTTTGCCAGGACGAGGGATGAGCAGTTCTTC.

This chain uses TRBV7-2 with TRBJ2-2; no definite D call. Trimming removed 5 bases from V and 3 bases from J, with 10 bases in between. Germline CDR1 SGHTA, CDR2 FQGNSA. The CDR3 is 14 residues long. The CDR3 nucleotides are TGTGCCAGCAGCCGCTCATATCACACCGGGGAGCTGTTTTTT. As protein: CASSRSYHTGELFF.

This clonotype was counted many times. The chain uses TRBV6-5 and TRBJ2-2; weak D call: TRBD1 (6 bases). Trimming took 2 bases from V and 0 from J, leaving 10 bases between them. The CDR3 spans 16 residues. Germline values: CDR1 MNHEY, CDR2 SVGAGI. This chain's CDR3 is CASSYGGPANTGELFF. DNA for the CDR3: TGTGCCAGCAGTTACGGGGGCCCAGCGAACACCGGGGAGCTGTTTTTT.

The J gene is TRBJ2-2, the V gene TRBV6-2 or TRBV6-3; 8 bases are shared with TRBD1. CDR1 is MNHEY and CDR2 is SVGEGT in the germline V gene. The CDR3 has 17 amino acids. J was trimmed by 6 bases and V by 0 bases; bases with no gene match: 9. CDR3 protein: CASSYSDRAVAPGELFF. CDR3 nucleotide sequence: TGTGCCAGCAGTTACTCGGACAGGGCGGTCGCCCCCGGGGAGCTGTTTTTT.

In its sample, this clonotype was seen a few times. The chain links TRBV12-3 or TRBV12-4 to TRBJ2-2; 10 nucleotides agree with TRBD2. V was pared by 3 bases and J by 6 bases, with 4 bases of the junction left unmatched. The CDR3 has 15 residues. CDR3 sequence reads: CASSFLSGRAGELFF. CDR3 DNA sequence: TGTGCCAGCAGTTTTCTCAGCGGGAGGGCCGGGGAGCTGTTTTTT.

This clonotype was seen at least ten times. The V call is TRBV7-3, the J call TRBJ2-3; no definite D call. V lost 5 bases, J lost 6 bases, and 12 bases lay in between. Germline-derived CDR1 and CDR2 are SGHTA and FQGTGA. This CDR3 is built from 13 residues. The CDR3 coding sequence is TGTGCCAGCAGCCCGGACGTTGGGGATACGCAGTATTTT. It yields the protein CASSPDVGDTQYF.

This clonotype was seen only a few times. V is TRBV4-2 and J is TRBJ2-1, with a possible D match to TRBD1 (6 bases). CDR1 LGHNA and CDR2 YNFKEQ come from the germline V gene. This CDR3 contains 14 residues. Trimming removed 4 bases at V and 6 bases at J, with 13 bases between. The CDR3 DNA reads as TGTGCCAGCAGCCCCGCCCACAGGGCCAATGAGCAGTTCTTC. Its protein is CASSPAHRANEQFF.

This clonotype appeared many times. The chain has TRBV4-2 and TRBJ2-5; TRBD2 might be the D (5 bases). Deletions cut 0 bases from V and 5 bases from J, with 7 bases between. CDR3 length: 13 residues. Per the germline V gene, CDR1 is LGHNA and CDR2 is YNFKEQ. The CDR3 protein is CASSQDPGETQYF. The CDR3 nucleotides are TGTGCCAGCAGCCAAGATCCGGGGGAGACCCAGTACTTC.

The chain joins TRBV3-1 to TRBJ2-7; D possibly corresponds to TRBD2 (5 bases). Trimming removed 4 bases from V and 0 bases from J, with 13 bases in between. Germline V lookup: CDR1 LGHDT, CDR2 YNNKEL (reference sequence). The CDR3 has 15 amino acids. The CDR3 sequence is CASSLGRADSYEQYF. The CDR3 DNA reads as TGTGCCAGCAGCCTTGGGCGGGCTGACTCCTACGAGCAGTACTTC.